The 29 T cell receptor beta chains reported below all come from one sample, sequenced in a study of OX40 agonist ivuxolimab in advanced cancers. Measured with immunoSEQ multiplex PCR; TCRdb has only the in-frame clones, and not every one. The sample lists approximately 50,000 clones; around four fifths were seen once. The input for sequencing was CD4+ or CD8+ T cells sorted from blood, taken in a trial of the OX40 agonist ivuxolimab. Receptors originate from an adult with an advanced solid tumor such as melanoma, head and neck, liver or kidney cancer.

The chain is built from TRBV18 and TRBJ2-5; D might be TRBD1 (6 bases). V gave up 6 bases and J gave up 5 bases, with 19 bases separating them. Per the germline V gene, CDR1 is KGHSH and CDR2 is LQKENI. This CDR3 is 15 amino acids long. The CDR3 DNA reads as TGTGCCAGCTCGACGGACAGTTTATCCCTCGAGACCCAGTACTTC. Encoded protein: CASSTDSLSLETQYF.

The chain links TRBV5-4 to TRBJ1-1; 7 bases map to TRBD1. The CDR3 sequence is 15 residues long. V lost 4 bases to trimming and J lost 4 bases; unmatched junction nucleotides: 10. CDR1 SGHNT and CDR2 YYREEE come from the germline V gene (reference sequence). The chain's CDR3 is CASSTGQQGSTEAFF. The CDR3 bases are TGTGCCAGCAGCACGGGACAGCAGGGGAGCACTGAAGCTTTCTTT.

The J gene is TRBJ2-5, the V gene TRBV6-1, with TRBD2 matching over 11 bases. The germline gives CDR1 MNHNS, CDR2 SASEGT. V was clipped by 3 bases and J by 2 bases; unmatched bases: 2. The CDR3 covers 15 residues. The chain's CDR3 is CASSDLAGGQETQYF. CDR3 in DNA: TGTGCCAGCAGTGATTTAGCGGGGGGGCAAGAGACCCAGTACTTC.

V usage is TRBV29-1 and J usage is TRBJ2-5; 8 positions match TRBD2. V lost 5 bases, J lost 1 base, and 9 bases stayed unmatched. This CDR3 region has 15 residues. Germline CDR1 and CDR2: SQVTM and ANQGSEA. In DNA form, the CDR3 reads TGCAGCGTTCAGGCGTACGGGGGGGCCCAAGAGACCCAGTACTTC. Its translation is CSVQAYGGAQETQYF. Using reference TRBV29-1 and TRBJ2-5 for the parts outside the CDR3, the full variable domain is SAVISQKPSRDICQRGTSLTIQCQVDSQVTMMFWYRQQPGQSLTLIATANQGSEATYESGFVIDKFPISRPNLTFSTLTVSNMSPEDSSIYLCSVQAYGGAQETQYFGPGTRLLVL.

The chain recombines TRBV16 with TRBJ2-3, with 9 positions matching TRBD1. CDR1 is KGHSY, CDR2 FQNENV, per germline. This CDR3 has 16 amino acids. V gave up 4 bases and J gave up 2 bases; unmatched junction bases: 7. Written as DNA, the CDR3 is TGTGCCAGCAGCCGAACTCGGACAGGGGTCACAGATACGCAGTATTTT. It encodes CASSRTRTGVTDTQYF.

This clone has only one observation. The chain employs TRBV6-5 and TRBJ2-7; 8 positions agree with TRBD1. CDR1 is MNHEY and CDR2 is SVGAGI in the germline V gene. Trimming took 5 bases from V and 2 from J; bases not matched to a gene: 5. There are 14 residues in the CDR3. The CDR3 is CASSPRTGTYEQYF. The CDR3 bases are TGTGCCAGCAGTCCCCGGACAGGGACCTACGAGCAGTACTTC.

This chain connects TRBV5-6 to TRBJ2-1; no clear D gene. Germline CDR1 and CDR2: SGHDT and YYEEEE. This CDR3 comprises 15 residues. V shed 1 base and J shed 1 base, with 9 bases lying between them. DNA for the CDR3: TGTGCCAGCAGCTTGAGACTCTTGTCCTACAATGAGCAGTTCTTC. Translation: CASSLRLLSYNEQFF.

This rearrangement joins TRBV4-3 to TRBJ1-5; weak D call: TRBD1 (5 bases). Looked up from germline, CDR1 is LGHNA and CDR2 is YSLEER. This CDR3 is built from 14 residues. Between the trimmed V and J ends, which lost 4 bases and 9 bases, there was a span of 16 bases. CDR3 region: CASSPTQAGRPQHF. The DNA of the CDR3 is TGCGCCAGCAGCCCTACTCAAGCAGGGAGGCCCCAGCATTTT.

This clone has just one count. The DNA of the CDR3 is TGTGCCAGCAGACCCCGGGACCAGTACACGGGGGAGCAGTACTTC. It is translated as CASRPRDQYTGEQYF. The V gene is TRBV6-5, the J gene TRBJ2-7; perhaps D is TRBD1 or TRBD2 (5 bases each). V was pared by 6 bases and J by 7 bases, with 22 bases between. The CDR3 is 15 residues long. CDR1 is MNHEY and CDR2 is SVGAGI in the germline V gene.

The chain has TRBV15 and TRBJ2-3; 8 bases map to TRBD2. Germline CDR1 reads LNHNV; CDR2 reads YYDKDF (reference sequence). The ends lost 3 bases at V and 1 base at J; junction bases unmatched: 6. The CDR3 consists of 16 residues. Here the CDR3 reads CATSRDSGARTDTQYF. In DNA, the CDR3 is TGTGCCACCAGCAGGGATAGCGGGGCTCGCACAGATACGCAGTATTTT.

The chain links TRBV10-3 to TRBJ2-7; perhaps TRBD1 as D (5 bases). V lost 4 bases and J 2 bases, leaving 9 bases between the germline ends. The CDR3 totals 13 residues. Germline V gene lookup returns CDR1 ENHRY and CDR2 SYGVKD. DNA for the CDR3: TGTGCCATCAGTGGGGTAGGGGCCTACGAGCAGTACTTC. It codes for CAISGVGAYEQYF.

This chain links TRBV7-6 with TRBJ2-5; 8 bases line up with TRBD2. Looked up from germline, CDR1 is SGHVS and CDR2 is FNYEAQ. J gave up 1 base and V 5 bases, and 9 bases lay outside the gene matches. The CDR3 has 16 amino acids. The CDR3 DNA follows: TGTGCCAGCAGCCTCGGGGGGGCCAGCTTCCAAGAGACCCAGTACTTC. Protein product: CASSLGGASFQETQYF.

The genes are TRBV6-6 and TRBJ1-2; maybe TRBD1 (6 bases). Germline V CDR1 and CDR2: MNHNY, SVGAGI (reference sequence). V shed 0 bases and J shed 4 bases, with 12 bases lying between them. The length of the CDR3 is 15 residues. CDR3 region: CASSYSGAGAYGYTF. CDR3 nucleotide sequence: TGTGCCAGCAGTTACTCGGGAGCAGGGGCCTATGGCTACACCTTC.

The rearrangement joins TRBV27 to TRBJ2-7; possible D gene TRBD1, 6 bases. Germline V lookup: CDR1 MNHEY, CDR2 SMNVEV (reference sequence). Trimming removed 3 bases from V and 0 bases from J, with 12 bases in between. The CDR3 loop spans 15 amino acids. CDR3 DNA sequence: TGTGCCAGCAGTTTGGACAGCTTCAGCTCCTACGAGCAGTACTTC. Amino acid sequence: CASSLDSFSSYEQYF.

This rearrangement joins TRBV7-9 to TRBJ2-3; D is unresolved. The CDR3 spans 15 residues. Trimming stripped 1 base from V and 1 base from J, with 9 bases between. Germline CDR1 reads SEHNR; CDR2 reads FQNEAQ (reference sequence). The CDR3 loop is CASSLGSGRTDTQYF. The CDR3 DNA is TGTGCCAGCAGCTTAGGCTCAGGTCGCACAGATACGCAGTATTTT. The variable domain in full, completed from reference TRBV7-9 and TRBJ2-3, reads DTGVSQNPRHKITKRGQNVTFRCDPISEHNRLYWYRQTLGQGPEFLTYFQNEAQLEKSRLLSDRFSAERPKGSFSTLEIQRTEQGDSAMYLCASSLGSGRTDTQYFGPGTRLTVL.

The CDR3 DNA sequence: TGTGCCAGCAGTTTATGGGGGACTAGCGGGTTCTCCTACGAGCAGTACTTC. Translated, it gives CASSLWGTSGFSYEQYF. This chain uses TRBV27 with TRBJ2-7; 12 bases are a match to TRBD2. The germline V gene has CDR1 MNHEY and CDR2 SMNVEV (reference sequence). The CDR3 runs 17 residues. Germline trimming cut 1 base from V and 0 bases from J; bases unmatched to any gene: 4.

The chain is built from TRBV25-1 and TRBJ2-2; TRBD1 is a possible D gene (5 bases). Germline assignment: CDR1 MGHDK and CDR2 SYGVNS. The CDR3 totals 15 residues. V was cut by 3 bases and J by 2 bases, with 10 bases left in between. In DNA form, the CDR3 reads TGTGCCAGCAGTGACGACAGAACCAACACCGGGGAGCTGTTTTTT. It is translated as CASSDDRTNTGELFF.

This chain joins TRBV6-5 and TRBJ1-1; the D is unclear. The germline V gene encodes CDR1 MNHEY and CDR2 SVGAGI. V shed 4 bases and J shed 1 base, with 7 bases lying between them. CDR3 length equals 13 residues. CDR3 in amino acids: CASSSVENTEAFF. In DNA form, the CDR3 reads TGTGCCAGCAGTTCAGTGGAGAACACTGAAGCTTTCTTT.

V is TRBV11-2 and J is TRBJ2-1; no clear D. Germline assignment: CDR1 SGHAT and CDR2 FQNNGV. Trimming cost V 1 base and J 8 bases, with 9 bases left between them. The length of the CDR3 is 13 residues. The CDR3 region is CASSLGKGYEQFF. In DNA form, the CDR3 reads TGTGCCAGCAGCTTAGGGAAGGGCTATGAGCAGTTCTTC. The full variable domain, rest sourced from reference TRBV11-2 and TRBJ2-1, is EAGVAQSPRYKIIEKRQSVAFWCNPISGHATLYWYQQILGQGPKLLIQFQNNGVVDDSQLPKDRFSAERLKGVDSTLKIQPAKLEDSAVYLCASSLGKGYEQFFGPGTRLTVL.

This chain connects TRBV19 to TRBJ1-2, with a weak D call TRBD1 (6 bases). Trimming stripped 6 bases from V and 4 bases from J, with 15 bases between. This CDR3 region has 14 residues. The germline V gene encodes CDR1 LNHDA and CDR2 SQIVND (reference sequence). CDR3: CASRKQGSSYGYTF. DNA for the CDR3: TGTGCCAGTAGGAAACAGGGTTCTAGCTATGGCTACACCTTC.

The CDR3 loop reads CASSPGPGDTEAFF. The CDR3 DNA sequence: TGCGCCAGCAGCCCCGGACCCGGGGACACTGAAGCTTTCTTT. J is TRBJ1-1 and V is TRBV4-3; D uncertain. With 4 bases removed from V and 3 bases from J, the gap between germline ends came to 12 bases. This CDR3 has 14 amino acids. The germline V gene has CDR1 LGHNA and CDR2 YSLEER.

As DNA, the CDR3 is TGTGCCAGCAGCTTGGCAGGGTTAGATGGCTACACCTTC. This sequence encodes CASSLAGLDGYTF. The chain is built from TRBV5-4 and TRBJ1-2; maybe TRBD1 (5 bases). The V and J ends lost 0 bases and 6 bases respectively, with 9 bases between them. The CDR3 extends over 13 amino acids. Germline lookup yields CDR1 SGHNT and CDR2 YYREEE (reference sequence).

V is TRBV25-1 and J is TRBJ1-2, with unresolved D. Germline assignment: CDR1 MGHDK and CDR2 SYGVNS. Trimming stripped 2 bases from V and 7 bases from J, with 14 bases between. The length of the CDR3 is 14 residues. CDR3 DNA: TGTGCCAGCAGTGAAGGATACAGTGTAGGTGGCTACACCTTC. Translation gives CASSEGYSVGGYTF.

The V call is TRBV20-1, the J call TRBJ2-1; D is unclear. The CDR3 is 10 amino acids. Germline CDR1 and CDR2: DFQATT and SNEGSKA (reference sequence). V lost 3 bases and J 8 bases, leaving 5 bases between the germline ends. The CDR3 DNA reads TGCAGTGCTAGTTCGGATGAGCAGTTCTTC. Translated, it gives CSASSDEQFF.

The V and J genes are TRBV30 and TRBJ2-2, with D unclear. Germline-derived CDR1 and CDR2 are GTSNPN and SVGIG (reference sequence). V lost 2 bases and J lost 4, with 8 bases in between. The CDR3 has 13 residues. The chain's CDR3 is CAWSPQSTGELFF. Here the CDR3 DNA reads TGTGCCTGGAGTCCACAGAGCACCGGGGAGCTGTTTTTT.

This clone was seen only a few times. The chain uses TRBV5-6 and TRBJ2-1; the match to TRBD1 covers 8 bases. The CDR3 has 15 amino acids. The germline V gene encodes CDR1 SGHDT and CDR2 YYEEEE. V gave up 7 bases and J gave up 4 bases; unmatched junction bases: 10. The CDR3 bases are TGTGCCAGCCTTTTCAGACAGGGGATTTACAATGAGCAGTTCTTC. Translated, it gives CASLFRQGIYNEQFF.

The chain combines TRBV19 with TRBJ2-3, with a weak D call TRBD2 (5 bases). CDR1 is LNHDA and CDR2 is SQIVND in the germline V gene (reference sequence). V lost 5 bases and J lost 4, with 16 bases in between. This CDR3 is built from 15 residues. The CDR3 loop is CASSLRTGGSDTQYF. The CDR3 nucleotides are TGTGCCAGTAGTTTACGGACTGGTGGTTCAGATACGCAGTATTTT. Full variable domain (remainder filled in from reference TRBV19 and TRBJ2-3): DGGITQSPKYLFRKEGQNVTLSCEQNLNHDAMYWYRQDPGQGLRLIYYSQIVNDFQKGDIAEGYSVSREKKESFPLTVTSAQKNPTAFYLCASSLRTGGSDTQYFGPGTRLTVL.

The chain is built from TRBV4-1 and TRBJ1-1; D may be TRBD1 (5 bases). The V gene lost 4 bases and the J gene lost 3 bases, with 24 bases spanning the gap. Germline values: CDR1 MGHRA, CDR2 YSYEKL. The CDR3 spans 18 residues. The chain's CDR3 is CASSRLGLTRRGDTEAFF. CDR3 DNA: TGCGCCAGCAGCCGCCTGGGACTTACTCGCCGGGGGGACACTGAAGCTTTCTTT.

The chain has TRBV29-1 and TRBJ2-1, with D maybe TRBD1 (5 bases). The V end was cut by 6 bases, the J end by 2 bases, with 8 bases between. The CDR3 length is 12 residues. Germline V gene lookup returns CDR1 SQVTM and CDR2 ANQGSEA. CDR3 sequence reads: CSVGQTYNEQFF. CDR3 sequence (DNA): TGCAGCGTCGGACAAACCTACAATGAGCAGTTCTTC.